The 5 T cell receptor beta chains below were found in one sample sequenced in a study of Graves' ophthalmopathy and Graves' hyperthyroidism. Amplified TCR beta CDR3 regions were obtained using RNA transcripts as template. The workflow started with a first-round RT-PCR run with HTBI primers and then moved on to a second-round multiplex PCR. One entry per CDR3 protein, called by TCRdb with MiXCR from the multiplex PCR reads. The sample has 600,000 to 700,000 distinct CDR3 sequences; 35% to 50% are singletons. The sample comprised peripheral blood. The receptors originated from an adult man with Graves' ophthalmopathy.

V is TRBV7-2 and J is TRBJ1-2; 7 nucleotides match TRBD1. CDR3 length: 14 amino acids. The germline CDR1 and CDR2 sequences are SGHTA and FQGNSA. J gave up 4 bases and V 4 bases, and 6 bases lay outside the gene matches. The CDR3 sequence: CASSYGQAVYGYTF. In DNA, the CDR3 is TGTGCCAGCAGCTACGGACAGGCGGTCTATGGCTACACCTTC.

CDR3 protein: CASSFLGNTGELFF. In DNA form, the CDR3 reads TGCGCCAGCAGCTTTTTGGGGAACACCGGGGAGCTGTTTTTT. This chain connects TRBV5-1 to TRBJ2-2; D unresolved. With 2 bases removed from V and 1 base from J, the gap between germline ends came to 6 bases. Germline-derived CDR1 and CDR2 are SGHRS and YFSETQ. The CDR3 loop spans 14 amino acids.

J is TRBJ1-2 and V is TRBV10-3; D unclear. The CDR3 is 12 amino acids. Per the germline V gene, CDR1 is ENHRY and CDR2 is SYGVKD. V lost 0 bases and J 8 bases, leaving 7 bases between the germline ends. CDR3 bases: TGTGCCATCAGTGAGTCTAGGGAGGGCTACACCTTC. Protein product: CAISESREGYTF.

This clonotype has ten or more counts. The CDR3 nucleotides are TGTGCCAGCAGTGTAAGGGTGAGCTCCTACGAGCAGTACTTC. Its translation: CASSVRVSSYEQYF. The chain couples TRBV12-3 or TRBV12-4 to TRBJ2-7; no clear D. CDR3 size: 14 residues. V was shortened by 5 bases and J by 0 bases, with 11 bases between the two germline ends.

CDR3 protein: CAYRAMNTEAFF. CDR3 bases: TGTGCGTACAGAGCCATGAACACTGAAGCTTTCTTT. This chain connects TRBV15 to TRBJ1-1; D gene uncertain. Germline V gene lookup returns CDR1 LNHNV and CDR2 YYDKDF (reference sequence). The CDR3 is 12 residues long.